This section outlines one T cell receptor beta chain sequence together with its context. The source of the sample is a study of T cells in Graves' hyperthyroidism and ophthalmopathy. Amplified TCR beta CDR3 regions came from RNA transcripts. The HTBI set primed first-round TCR CDR3 RT-PCR. TCRdb re-called the multiplex PCR reads with MiXCR, one entry per CDR3 protein. This table holds about 640,000 distinct CDR3 sequences, under 25% found once. Germline CDR1 and CDR2: LNHDA and SQIVND (reference sequence). The V end lost 5 bases, the J end lost 10 bases, and 12 bases lay between the germline ends. CDR3 length: 12 amino acids.

The chain employs TRBV19 and TRBJ2-1; possible D gene TRBD2, 6 bases. Sequenced material: blood. The source is a man aged 25 to 40 with Graves' ophthalmopathy. The CDR3 bases are TGTGCCAGTAGTCTCCCGGCGGGGGAGCAGTTCTTC. Translated: CASSLPAGEQFF.